What follows are 30 T cell receptor beta chains derived from one specimen sequenced in a study of T cell responses to AZD1222 COVID-19 vaccine. The data were produced by immunoSEQ multiplex PCR, yet TCRdb's version contains in-frame clones alone and is incomplete. The repertoire holds 60,000 to 80,000 clones, with around three quarters as singletons. Sequenced material: peripheral blood, taken 28 days after the second AZD1222 dose. The receptors originated from an adult who received the AZD1222 COVID-19 vaccine.

This clone was found once. The chain uses TRBV27 and TRBJ2-1, with unresolved D. This CDR3 spans 15 amino acids. Germline CDR1 reads MNHEY; CDR2 reads SMNVEV (reference sequence). V dropped 2 bases and J dropped 4 bases, with 12 bases sitting between them. In nucleotides, the CDR3 is TGTGCCAGCAGTTTACCGGAGAGCTCTTACAATGAGCAGTTCTTC. It yields the protein CASSLPESSYNEQFF.

This chain links TRBV7-6 with TRBJ2-7; 9 nucleotides agree with TRBD1. With V trimmed by 1 base and J by 3 bases, 7 bases remained unmatched. The CDR3 totals 16 residues. The germline CDR1 and CDR2 sequences are SGHVS and FNYEAQ. For the CDR3, the DNA is TGTGCCAGCAGCTTAGGACAGGGGGGAGGGAACTACGAGCAGTACTTC. Translating it yields CASSLGQGGGNYEQYF.

The chain uses TRBV12-3 or TRBV12-4 and TRBJ1-2, with D unresolved. V lost 1 base and J 7 bases, leaving 10 bases between the germline ends. There are 13 residues in the CDR3. This CDR3 is CASSLGGEGGYTF. The CDR3, as DNA: TGTGCCAGCAGTTTAGGCGGGGAGGGTGGCTACACCTTC.

The chain links TRBV19 to TRBJ1-3; TRBD1 matches at 9 bases. The V gene's germline CDR1 is LNHDA and CDR2 SQIVND (reference sequence). The CDR3 loop spans 16 amino acids. Germline trimming cut 5 bases from V and 2 bases from J; bases unmatched to any gene: 7. CDR3 in DNA: TGTGCCAGTAGTTCGACAGGGGGATTTACTGGAAACACCATATATTTT. Protein product: CASSSTGGFTGNTIYF. Full variable domain (missing parts from reference TRBV19 and TRBJ1-3): DGGITQSPKYLFRKEGQNVTLSCEQNLNHDAMYWYRQDPGQGLRLIYYSQIVNDFQKGDIAEGYSVSREKKESFPLTVTSAQKNPTAFYLCASSSTGGFTGNTIYFGEGSWLTVV.

The chain couples TRBV28 to TRBJ2-1; TRBD2 matches at 8 bases. The V and J ends lost 7 bases and 1 base, in that order; junction bases with no gene match: 6. Germline V lookup: CDR1 MDHEN, CDR2 SYDVKM. The CDR3 consists of 15 residues. In DNA form, the CDR3 reads TGTGCCAGCACCACGGGGGGGGTGTCCTACAATGAGCAGTTCTTC. This encodes CASTTGGVSYNEQFF.

The chain carries TRBV24-1 and TRBJ2-5, with D possibly TRBD2 on 6 matching bases. The V gene lost 3 bases and the J gene lost 0 bases, with 19 bases spanning the gap. The germline V gene has CDR1 KGHDR and CDR2 SFDVKD. The CDR3 runs 18 residues. CDR3 in amino acids: CATSDPPKISGNQETQYF. DNA of the CDR3: TGTGCCACCAGTGATCCCCCGAAGATTAGCGGAAACCAAGAGACCCAGTACTTC.

The chain links TRBV7-2 to TRBJ2-3; perhaps TRBD2 as D (5 bases). Per the germline V gene, CDR1 is SGHTA and CDR2 is FQGNSA. The germline V and J ends were trimmed by 1 base and 0 bases, with 14 bases remaining between them. The CDR3 has 17 residues. CDR3 loop: CASSLGPSGLSTDTQYF. For the CDR3, the DNA is TGTGCCAGCAGCTTAGGCCCGAGCGGTCTTAGCACAGATACGCAGTATTTT.

This chain links TRBV6-5 with TRBJ1-1; 11 bases map to TRBD1. The V and J ends lost 5 bases and 4 bases, in that order; junction bases with no gene match: 6. The CDR3 sequence is 15 residues long. Germline loops: CDR1 MNHEY, CDR2 SVGAGI. CDR3: CASSTHGQGATEAFF. The CDR3 DNA sequence: TGTGCCAGCAGTACACACGGACAGGGGGCCACTGAAGCTTTCTTT.

This clone was seen only a few times. The rearrangement uses TRBV5-4 and TRBJ2-3, with TRBD1 identical over 10 bases. Germline assignment: CDR1 SGHNT and CDR2 YYREEE (reference sequence). The CDR3 covers 16 residues. V trimming: 4 bases; J trimming: 4 bases; junction bases outside the gene matches: 9. CDR3 nucleotide sequence: TGTGCCAGCAGCCGACAGGGGGGACAGGGGCCAGATACGCAGTATTTT. The encoded protein is CASSRQGGQGPDTQYF.

The V call is TRBV5-1, the J call TRBJ2-3, with D uncertain. V lost 4 bases and J lost 4, with 10 bases in between. Germline CDR1 SGHRS, CDR2 YFSETQ. The CDR3 is made up of 13 amino acids. The chain's CDR3 is CASSPEAADTQYF. CDR3 nucleotide sequence: TGCGCCAGCAGCCCAGAGGCAGCAGATACGCAGTATTTT.

The CDR3: CASSGSYEQYF. The CDR3 coding sequence is TGCGCCAGCAGCGGGTCCTACGAGCAGTACTTC. The V gene is TRBV10-2, the J gene TRBJ2-7, with D unclear. This CDR3 comprises 11 residues. V lost 6 bases and J 1 base, leaving 4 bases between the germline ends. Germline V lookup: CDR1 WSHSY, CDR2 SAAADI.

This CDR3 is CASGGEPQHF. The CDR3 coding sequence is TGTGCCAGCGGAGGGGAGCCCCAGCATTTT. The chain recombines TRBV12-3 or TRBV12-4 with TRBJ1-5, with D possibly matching TRBD1 (5 bases). Between the trimmed V and J ends, which lost 8 bases and 8 bases, there was a span of 7 bases. CDR3 length equals 10 residues.

The gene calls are TRBV7-2 and TRBJ1-2; D possibly corresponds to TRBD1 (5 bases). The CDR3 sequence is 15 residues long. V dropped 5 bases and J dropped 6 bases, with 19 bases sitting between them. Germline values: CDR1 SGHTA, CDR2 FQGNSA. CDR3 DNA: TGTGCCAGCAGCCAAATGCCCGGTCAGGGCAATGGCTACACCTTC. Translation: CASSQMPGQGNGYTF.

The chain employs TRBV6-6 and TRBJ1-5; D unresolved. The CDR3 covers 12 residues. V lost 7 bases and J lost 4, with 8 bases in between. Germline CDR1 and CDR2: MNHNY and SVGAGI (reference sequence). This CDR3 reads CASTGGNQPQHF. The DNA of the CDR3 is TGTGCCAGCACTGGAGGAAATCAGCCCCAGCATTTT.

The chain combines TRBV9 with TRBJ2-2; D is uncertain. Germline CDR1 and CDR2: SGDLS and YYNGEE. The CDR3 is made up of 13 amino acids. V was pared by 0 bases and J by 5 bases, with 5 bases between. The CDR3: CASSVGVTGELFF. CDR3 DNA sequence: TGTGCCAGCAGCGTAGGGGTGACCGGGGAGCTGTTTTTT.

The chain employs TRBV30 and TRBJ1-1, with TRBD1 as a possible D gene (6 bases). Between the trimmed V and J ends, which lost 1 base and 11 bases, there was a span of 11 bases. This CDR3 comprises 11 residues. Germline V gene data show CDR1 as GTSNPN and CDR2 as SVGIG (reference sequence). The DNA for the CDR3 is TGTGCCTGGAGTGGGTCAGGGGACGCTTTCTTT. Translating it yields CAWSGSGDAFF.

The chain carries TRBV12-3 or TRBV12-4 and TRBJ1-1; the D gene is possibly TRBD1 (5 bases). The CDR3 length is 12 residues. The V end was cut by 8 bases, the J end by 4 bases, with 11 bases between. CDR3 bases: TGTGCCAGCGGTCCGGGACCCACTGAAGCTTTCTTT. The encoded protein is CASGPGPTEAFF.

V usage is TRBV11-2 and J usage is TRBJ1-2; D ambiguous. Deletions cut 9 bases from V and 3 bases from J, with 11 bases between. The CDR3 extends over 12 amino acids. CDR1 and CDR2 (germline): SGHAT, FQNNGV. This chain's CDR3 is CARDRQYYGYTF. The CDR3 DNA reads as TGTGCCAGAGATCGACAATACTATGGCTACACCTTC.

The CDR3 nucleotides read TGTGCCAGCTCACCACCACTGGGACTAGACACAGATACGCAGTATTTT. Amino acids: CASSPPLGLDTDTQYF. The chain has TRBV18 and TRBJ2-3, with 8 bases aligning to TRBD2. Trimming at V came to 0 bases and at J to 2 bases, leaving 4 bases not matched to a gene. Germline CDR1 and CDR2: KGHSH and LQKENI. The length of the CDR3 is 16 residues. The full variable domain, completed using reference TRBV18 and TRBJ2-3, is NAGVMQNPRHLVRRRGQEARLRCSPMKGHSHVYWYRQLPEEGLKFMVYLQKENIIDESGMPKERFSAEFPKEGPSILRIQQVVRGDSAAYFCASSPPLGLDTDTQYFGPGTRLTVL.

This sequence joins TRBV6-2 or TRBV6-3 and TRBJ1-1; 8 nucleotides align to TRBD1. The CDR3 sequence is 15 residues long. Trimming at V came to 6 bases and at J to 2 bases, leaving 8 bases not matched to a gene. Germline V gene data show CDR1 as MNHEY and CDR2 as SVGEGT. DNA for the CDR3: TGTGCCAGCAGCTCGGGACAGGTCGGCAACACTGAAGCTTTCTTT. Amino acid sequence: CASSSGQVGNTEAFF.

This chain joins TRBV19 and TRBJ2-7; 8 nucleotides agree with TRBD1. CDR1 is LNHDA, CDR2 SQIVND, per germline (reference sequence). V shed 5 bases and J 3 bases; nucleotides not matched to a gene: 6. There are 14 residues in the CDR3. CDR3 sequence: CASSVGQGFYEQYF. The CDR3 nucleotides read TGTGCCAGTAGTGTCGGACAGGGCTTCTACGAGCAGTACTTC.

J is TRBJ1-1 and V is TRBV4-3; TRBD1 matches 7 bases. The V and J ends lost 0 bases and 6 bases, in that order; junction bases with no gene match: 4. This CDR3 spans 14 amino acids. Germline V CDR1 and CDR2: LGHNA, YSLEER. CDR3 bases: TGCGCCAGCAGCCAAGACAGGGGGAGGGCTGAAGCTTTCTTT. It translates to CASSQDRGRAEAFF.

The rearrangement joins TRBV6-5 to TRBJ1-2; no definite D call. The ends were cut back, 2 bases at V and 3 bases at J, with 10 bases in the middle. Germline lookup yields CDR1 MNHEY and CDR2 SVGAGI. This CDR3 has 14 residues. The CDR3, as DNA: TGTGCCAGCAGTTACCTGGGTCAGGACTATGGCTACACCTTC. It yields the protein CASSYLGQDYGYTF.

This chain connects TRBV4-2 to TRBJ1-3, with a weak D call TRBD1 (5 bases). The germline CDR1 and CDR2 sequences are LGHNA and YNFKEQ. CDR3 length: 15 amino acids. V shed 0 bases and J shed 7 bases, with 13 bases lying between them. DNA for the CDR3: TGTGCCAGCAGCCAAGATATTACAGGTTGGAACACCATATATTTT. It yields the protein CASSQDITGWNTIYF.

The chain couples TRBV7-6 to TRBJ2-2; TRBD2 aligns across 9 bases. The CDR3 consists of 16 residues. Germline V gives CDR1 SGHVS, CDR2 FNYEAQ. The V gene end was trimmed by 4 bases and the J gene end by 3 bases; junction bases not matched to a gene: 6. The CDR3 sequence: CASSSLAGVYTGELFF. In nucleotides, the CDR3 is TGTGCCAGCAGCTCCTTAGCGGGAGTCTACACCGGGGAGCTGTTTTTT.

The genes are TRBV7-6 and TRBJ1-1; D call uncertain. Germline CDR1 SGHVS, CDR2 FNYEAQ. The CDR3 spans 15 residues. V lost 5 bases and J lost 2, with 15 bases in between. Here the CDR3 reads CASSPPPGVNTEAFF. The CDR3, as DNA: TGTGCCAGCAGCCCACCCCCCGGGGTAAACACTGAAGCTTTCTTT.

This chain uses TRBV7-2 with TRBJ2-3; 13 bases are shared with TRBD2. V lost 5 bases, J lost 4 bases, and 3 bases stayed unmatched. The CDR3 covers 15 residues. Germline CDR1 SGHTA, CDR2 FQGNSA. The CDR3 reads CASSPGLAGPDTQYF. The CDR3 DNA follows: TGTGCCAGCAGCCCGGGACTAGCGGGACCAGATACGCAGTATTTT.

This clone was detected only a few times. The genes are TRBV7-9 and TRBJ2-1, with 14 bases that match TRBD2. This CDR3 spans 14 amino acids. Germline V CDR1 and CDR2: SEHNR, FQNEAQ (reference sequence). Trimming at V came to 3 bases and at J to 10 bases, leaving 2 bases not matched to a gene. The CDR3 DNA reads as TGTGCCAGCAGCTTGGGACTAGCGGGGGTAGAGCAGTTCTTC. Its protein is CASSLGLAGVEQFF.

The chain combines TRBV5-8 with TRBJ2-7; possibly TRBD2 for D (6 bases). Trimming removed 3 bases from V and 7 bases from J, with 11 bases in between. CDR3 length equals 12 residues. Germline CDR1 reads SGHTS; CDR2 reads YDEGEE. The CDR3 region is CASSWGRREQYF. The DNA of the CDR3 is TGTGCCAGCAGCTGGGGGAGGCGGGAGCAGTACTTC.

This clone was seen a handful of times. This sequence joins TRBV7-8 and TRBJ2-7; 7 bases line up with TRBD2. This CDR3 comprises 14 residues. J lost 4 bases, V lost 8 bases, and 11 bases had no gene match. CDR1 is SGHVS and CDR2 is FQNEAQ in the germline V gene. The CDR3 nucleotides read TGTGCCAGCGCTCCTAGCGGTACTGGGTACGAGCAGTACTTC. This translates into CASAPSGTGYEQYF.